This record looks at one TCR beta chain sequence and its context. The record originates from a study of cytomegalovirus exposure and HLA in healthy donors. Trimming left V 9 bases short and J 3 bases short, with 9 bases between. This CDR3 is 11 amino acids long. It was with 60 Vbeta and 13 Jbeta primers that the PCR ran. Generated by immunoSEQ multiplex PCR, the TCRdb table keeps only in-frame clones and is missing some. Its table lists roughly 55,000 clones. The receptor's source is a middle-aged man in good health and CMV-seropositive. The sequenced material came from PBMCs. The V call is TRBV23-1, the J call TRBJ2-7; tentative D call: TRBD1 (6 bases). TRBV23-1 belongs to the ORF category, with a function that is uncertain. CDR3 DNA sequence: TGCGCCAGACAGGGAAACTACGAGCAGTACTTC. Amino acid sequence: CARQGNYEQYF.